Listed below are T cell receptor beta chains from one sample, sequenced in a study of cytomegalovirus exposure and HLA in healthy donors. The data were produced by immunoSEQ multiplex PCR, yet TCRdb's version contains in-frame clones alone and is incomplete. This repertoire shows roughly 100,000 clones, about four fifths found once; its top ten account for around 6%. The sample taken for sequencing was PBMCs. These receptors were taken from a woman aged 18-29 years in good health and CMV-seropositive. CDR3s include the opening cysteine and the closing phenylalanine or tryptophan. D genes are given only for firm matches. The size of a clone is reported for some rows only, either as once, few or many, or as a class for expanded clones.

V	D	size	J	CDR3	DNA
TRBV9	TRBD1	-	TRBJ2-3	CASSARTGAYTDTQYF	TGTGCCAGCAGCGCCCGCACAGGGGCCTACACAGATACGCAGTATTTT
TRBV28	-	-	TRBJ2-2	CASSLGGSNTGELFF	TGTGCCAGCAGTTTGGGGGGATCGAACACCGGGGAGCTGTTTTTT
TRBV6-6	-	-	TRBJ2-7	CASSLVGREQYF	TGTGCCAGCAGTCTAGTAGGTCGCGAGCAGTACTTC
TRBV10-3	TRBD1	once	TRBJ1-1	CAIRDTGAEAFF	TGTGCCATCCGTGACACAGGGGCTGAAGCTTTCTTT
TRBV9	TRBD1	-	TRBJ2-1	CASSAWTGGISDEQFF	TGTGCCAGCAGCGCATGGACAGGGGGAATTTCGGATGAGCAGTTCTTC
TRBV7-3	TRBD1	-	TRBJ1-1	CASSLMRQGRTEAFF	TGTGCCAGCAGCTTAATGAGACAGGGAAGGACTGAAGCTTTCTTT
TRBV6-4	TRBD1	-	TRBJ2-2	CASSDPGQGSTGELFF	TGTGCCAGCAGTGACCCGGGACAGGGGAGCACCGGGGAGCTGTTTTTT
TRBV18	-	-	TRBJ1-2	CASSPQRGEGGYTF	TGTGCCAGCTCACCACAGCGAGGGGAGGGTGGCTACACCTTC
TRBV5-1	-	-	TRBJ1-1	CASSQRGMNTEAFF	TGCGCCAGCAGTCAAAGAGGGATGAACACTGAAGCTTTCTTT
TRBV7-9	-	once	TRBJ2-3	CASSPPGRGTTDTQYF	TGTGCCAGCAGCCCCCCGGGCCGGGGGACGACAGATACGCAGTATTTT
TRBV6-5	-	-	TRBJ1-1	CASSYSQGYTEAFF	TGTGCCAGCAGTTACTCGCAGGGGTACACTGAAGCTTTCTTT
TRBV4-1	TRBD1	few	TRBJ1-5	CASSPGQGAGNQPQHF	TGCGCCAGCAGCCCGGGACAGGGGGCTGGCAATCAGCCCCAGCATTTT
TRBV7-9	-	-	TRBJ2-2	CASSLQGGELFF	TGTGCCAGCAGCCTTCAGGGCGGGGAGCTGTTTTTT
TRBV5-1	TRBD2	-	TRBJ2-1	CASSLAIAGGNNEQFF	TGCGCCAGCAGCTTGGCTATCGCGGGAGGAAACAATGAGCAGTTCTTC
TRBV9	TRBD2	-	TRBJ2-1	CASSGEPGLGARQFF	TGTGCCAGCAGCGGGGAACCGGGACTAGGGGCCCGGCAGTTCTTC
TRBV5-1	TRBD1	-	TRBJ1-1	CASSLGTQGTEAFF	TGCGCCAGCAGCTTGGGGACACAGGGGACTGAAGCTTTCTTT
TRBV4-1	TRBD2	-	TRBJ2-3	CASSLLGGSGGTDTQYF	TGCGCCAGCAGCCTCCTGGGCGGTAGCGGGGGTACGGATACGCAGTATTTT
TRBV6-1	-	-	TRBJ1-1	CAINRTPNTEAFF	TGTGCCATCAATAGGACACCCAACACTGAAGCTTTCTTT
TRBV2	-	once	TRBJ1-6	CASSEVQVNSPLHF	TGTGCCAGCAGTGAGGTACAGGTGAATTCACCCCTCCACTTT
TRBV7-6	TRBD2	-	TRBJ2-2	CASSLARAGGPRSGELFF	TGTGCCAGCAGCTTAGCGAGAGCGGGGGGGCCTCGCAGCGGGGAGCTGTTTTTT
TRBV6-6	-	-	TRBJ1-2	CASSDTGIYGYTF	TGTGCCAGCAGCGACACAGGGATCTATGGCTACACCTTC
TRBV4-1	TRBD2	-	TRBJ2-1	CASSQTSGGYYSYNEQFF	TGCGCCAGCAGCCAAACTAGCGGGGGTTACTACTCCTACAATGAGCAGTTCTTC